These 17 T cell receptor beta chains were sequenced from one sample in a study of blood T cell repertoires in COVID-19. TCRdb's table, derived via immunoSEQ multiplex PCR, lists solely in-frame clones and lacks some. The profile covers about 270,000 clones, with around 88% appearing a single time and 5% to 6% taken by the ten largest. Specimen: peripheral blood. All receptors derive from a woman older than 75 with COVID-19, enrolled during active disease.

The chain is built from TRBV15 and TRBJ1-4, with D perhaps TRBD1 (5 bases). V was pared by 3 bases and J by 8 bases, with 13 bases between. The CDR3 runs 14 residues. Germline V gives CDR1 LNHNV, CDR2 YYDKDF (reference sequence). CDR3 sequence: CATSSLQVREKLFF. The CDR3 DNA reads as TGTGCCACCAGCAGCTTACAGGTTAGGGAAAAACTGTTTTTT.

This clone was seen once. The rearrangement uses TRBV7-2 and TRBJ2-7, with 10 bases matching TRBD1. Per germline, CDR1 SGHTA and CDR2 FQGNSA. J lost 4 bases, V lost 1 base, and 4 bases had no gene match. This CDR3 spans 15 amino acids. The CDR3 nucleotides are TGTGCCAGCAGCTTAGGCGGGACAGGGGCATACGAGCAGTACTTC. Translation gives CASSLGGTGAYEQYF.

A word on this clone: Germline and junction disagree at one end, which may indicate a read error. This chain links TRBV6-5 with TRBJ1-1; 7 bases fit TRBD1. CDR1 MNHEY and CDR2 SVGAGI come from the germline V gene. CDR3 length equals 14 residues. The CDR3 DNA reads as TGCGCACCCCACAGGGGATGCTTAGACACTGAAGCTTTCTTT. Its protein product is CAPHRGCLDTEAFF.

This rearrangement joins TRBV14 to TRBJ1-1, with D perhaps matching TRBD1 (5 bases). The CDR3 runs to 14 residues. CDR1 and CDR2 (germline): SGHDN, FVKESK. V lost 0 bases to trimming and J lost 0 bases, with 5 bases between them. The CDR3 nucleotides are TGTGCCAGCAGCCAAGACAGGGTGAACACTGAAGCTTTCTTT. Its translation is CASSQDRVNTEAFF.

This rearrangement joins TRBV11-2 to TRBJ2-7; D unresolved. From germline, CDR1 is SGHAT and CDR2 FQNNGV. The CDR3 runs 12 residues. Trimming took 0 bases from V and 4 from J, leaving 4 bases between them. The CDR3 region is CASSLDPYEQYF. CDR3 DNA: TGTGCCAGCAGCTTAGATCCTTACGAGCAGTACTTC.

This clone occurred a few times. This sequence joins TRBV4-1 and TRBJ2-7; 10 bases agree with TRBD2. The CDR3 runs to 15 residues. V gave up 1 base and J gave up 6 bases; unmatched junction bases: 6. Germline CDR1 reads MGHRA; CDR2 reads YSYEKL. The CDR3 sequence is CASSQGQRTSGEQYF. The DNA of the CDR3 is TGCGCCAGCAGCCAAGGCCAAAGGACTAGCGGCGAGCAGTACTTC.

This chain joins TRBV5-1 and TRBJ2-1; 7 bases are a match to TRBD2. This CDR3 has 15 amino acids. Per germline, CDR1 SGHRS and CDR2 YFSETQ. J was trimmed by 2 bases and V by 5 bases; bases with no gene match: 7. The CDR3 loop is CASSSPSGPYNEQFF. Written as DNA, the CDR3 is TGCGCCAGCAGTTCCCCTAGCGGACCCTACAATGAGCAGTTCTTC.

The genes are TRBV7-9 and TRBJ1-1; D call uncertain. V was cut by 1 base and J by 4 bases, with 7 bases left in between. CDR1 and CDR2 from the germline V gene are SEHNR and FQNEAQ (reference sequence). The CDR3 contains 13 residues. The DNA for the CDR3 is TGTGCCAGCAGCTTAGGTTGGAGCACTGAAGCTTTCTTT. Encoded protein: CASSLGWSTEAFF.

The chain links TRBV2 to TRBJ1-5, with TRBD1 identical over 7 bases. The trim removed 4 bases at V and 0 bases at J, leaving 3 bases unmatched. CDR1 and CDR2 (germline): SNHLY, FYNNEI. This CDR3 has 15 amino acids. This CDR3 reads CASSAGQDSNQPQHF. The DNA of the CDR3 is TGTGCCAGCAGTGCCGGACAGGATAGCAATCAGCCCCAGCATTTT.

This clone was counted once. This chain links TRBV29-1 with TRBJ1-3; weak D call: TRBD1 (5 bases). This CDR3 is built from 14 residues. The V gene lost 5 bases and the J gene lost 4 bases, with 15 bases spanning the gap. From germline, CDR1 is SQVTM and CDR2 ANQGSEA. The chain's CDR3 is CSVHEGTSGNTIYF. CDR3 bases: TGCAGCGTTCACGAGGGGACTTCGGGAAACACCATATATTTT.

The genes are TRBV29-1 and TRBJ2-6; D not resolved. Germline values: CDR1 SQVTM, CDR2 ANQGSEA. The CDR3 loop spans 15 amino acids. Trimming took off 3 bases at V and 0 bases at J, with 9 bases between the two ends. As DNA, the CDR3 is TGCAGCGTTGAGCAGGCAAACTCTGGGGCCAACGTCCTGACTTTC. Its translation is CSVEQANSGANVLTF.

The genes are TRBV20-1 and TRBJ2-3, with no clear D. The CDR3 is 11 residues long. Germline values: CDR1 DFQATT, CDR2 SNEGSKA (reference sequence). Trimming shortened V by 5 bases and J by 2 bases, and 5 bases separated the two germline ends. CDR3 region: CSALNTDTQYF. DNA for the CDR3: TGCAGTGCTTTAAACACAGATACGCAGTATTTT.

The chain employs TRBV5-6 and TRBJ1-2; D is possibly TRBD1 (5 bases). Trimming left V 4 bases short and J 8 bases short, with 24 bases between. The germline V gene has CDR1 SGHDT and CDR2 YYEEEE. The CDR3 runs to 16 residues. The CDR3 is CASSPNIGAGEKGYTF. The CDR3 bases are TGTGCCAGCAGCCCCAATATAGGGGCCGGTGAGAAAGGCTACACCTTC.

The chain joins TRBV19 to TRBJ2-3; D unclear. Per germline, CDR1 LNHDA and CDR2 SQIVND (reference sequence). This CDR3 spans 14 amino acids. Trimming pared 8 bases from V and 2 bases from J, leaving 14 bases between. CDR3: CASSSVIFTDTQYF. Here the CDR3 DNA reads TGTGCCAGTTCTTCGGTCATATTCACAGATACGCAGTATTTT.

This clone was detected once. This chain uses TRBV9 with TRBJ2-7; TRBD1 matches 11 bases. The CDR3 has 15 residues. The V and J ends lost 3 bases and 3 bases, in that order; junction bases with no gene match: 5. Germline V CDR1 and CDR2: SGDLS, YYNGEE. The CDR3 is CASSASGTGGYEQYF. The CDR3 nucleotides read TGTGCCAGCAGCGCCTCCGGGACAGGGGGCTACGAGCAGTACTTC. Filled out from reference TRBV9 and TRBJ2-7, the complete variable domain reads DSGVTQTPKHLITATGQRVTLRCSPRSGDLSVYWYQQSLDQGLQFLIQYYNGEERAKGNILERFSAQQFPDLHSELNLSSLELGDSALYFCASSASGTGGYEQYFGPGTRLTVT.

The CDR3 coding sequence is TGTGCCAGCAGTCAGTACTCTGGAAACACCATATATTTT. It is translated as CASSQYSGNTIYF. The rearrangement uses TRBV6-5 and TRBJ1-3; D is unresolved. V was shortened by 5 bases and J by 0 bases, with 5 bases between the two germline ends. There are 13 residues in the CDR3. Germline loops: CDR1 MNHEY, CDR2 SVGAGI.

V and J are TRBV4-1 and TRBJ2-1; perhaps TRBD2 as D (5 bases). The CDR3 runs to 13 residues. V was shortened by 2 bases and J by 9 bases, with 11 bases between the two germline ends. CDR1 is MGHRA and CDR2 is YSYEKL in the germline V gene. CDR3 region: CASSQNGGGEQFF. The CDR3 nucleotides are TGCGCCAGCAGCCAAAACGGAGGCGGTGAGCAGTTCTTC.